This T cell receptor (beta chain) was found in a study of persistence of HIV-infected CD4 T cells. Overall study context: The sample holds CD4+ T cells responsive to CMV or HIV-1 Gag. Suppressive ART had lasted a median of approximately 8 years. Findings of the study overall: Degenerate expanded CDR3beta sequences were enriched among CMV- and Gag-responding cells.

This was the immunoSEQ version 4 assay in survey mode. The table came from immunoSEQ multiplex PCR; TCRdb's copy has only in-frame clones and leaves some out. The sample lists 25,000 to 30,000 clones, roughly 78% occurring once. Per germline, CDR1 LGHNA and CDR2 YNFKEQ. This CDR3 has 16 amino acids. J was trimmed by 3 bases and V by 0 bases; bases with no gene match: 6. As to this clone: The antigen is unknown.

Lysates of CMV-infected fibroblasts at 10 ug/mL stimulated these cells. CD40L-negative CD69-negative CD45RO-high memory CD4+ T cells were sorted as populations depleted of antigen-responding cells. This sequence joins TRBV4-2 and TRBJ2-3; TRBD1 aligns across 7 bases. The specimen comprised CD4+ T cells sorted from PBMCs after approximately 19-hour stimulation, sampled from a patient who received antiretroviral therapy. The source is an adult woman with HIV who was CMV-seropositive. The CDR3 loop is CASSQDPGQRTDTQYF. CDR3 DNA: TGTGCCAGCAGCCAAGACCCGGGACAGCGGACAGATACGCAGTATTTT.